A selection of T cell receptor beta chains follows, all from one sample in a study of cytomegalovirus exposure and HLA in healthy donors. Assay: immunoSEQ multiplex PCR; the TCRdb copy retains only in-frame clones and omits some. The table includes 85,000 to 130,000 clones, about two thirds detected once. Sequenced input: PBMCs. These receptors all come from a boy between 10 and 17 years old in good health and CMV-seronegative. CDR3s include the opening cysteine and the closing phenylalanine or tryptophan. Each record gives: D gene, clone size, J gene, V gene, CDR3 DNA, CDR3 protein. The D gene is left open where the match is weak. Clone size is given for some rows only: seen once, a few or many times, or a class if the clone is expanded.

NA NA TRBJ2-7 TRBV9 TGTGCCAGCAGCGTAGGGAGGTTTGAACTAGCAGATATTTACGAGCAGTACTTC CASSVGRFELADIYEQYF
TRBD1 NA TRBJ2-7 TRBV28 TGTGCCAGCAGGCCCAGACAGGGGGGAACCTACGAGCAGTACTTC CASRPRQGGTYEQYF
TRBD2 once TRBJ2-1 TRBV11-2 TGTGCCAGCAGCCCCAGGGGGCTAGCGGGAGTGGGTGAGCAGTTCTTC CASSPRGLAGVGEQFF
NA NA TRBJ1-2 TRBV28 TGTGCCAGCAGTTCTCAACTGGGGGGATTGGAGGGCTACACCTTC CASSSQLGGLEGYTF
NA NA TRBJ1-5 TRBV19 TGTGCCAGTAGTATAGGGGGGGATCAGCCCCAGCATTTT CASSIGGDQPQHF
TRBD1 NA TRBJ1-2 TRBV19 TGTGCCAGTAGTATCTCAGGGGGCGCGAGCTATGGCTACACCTTC CASSISGGASYGYTF
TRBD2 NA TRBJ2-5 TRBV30 TGTGCCTGGTGGGAGGGAAGGGAGACCCAGTACTTC CAWWEGRETQYF
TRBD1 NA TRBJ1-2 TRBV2 TGTGCCAGCAGTACAGACAGGGAATATGGCTACACCTTC CASSTDREYGYTF
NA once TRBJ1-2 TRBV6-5 TGTGCCAGCAGTTACTCCGCGGGAAGTGGCTACACCTTC CASSYSAGSGYTF
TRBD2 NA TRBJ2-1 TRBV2 TGTGCCAGCAGTGAAGCCTGGCTAGCGGGGGGAAGGGGTGAGCAGTTCTTC CASSEAWLAGGRGEQFF
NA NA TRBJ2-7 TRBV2 TGTGCCAGCAGTGAAGCTCCGGGTTCCTACGAGCAGTACTTC CASSEAPGSYEQYF
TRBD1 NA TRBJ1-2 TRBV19 TGTGCCAGTTCCACGAGTTTAACAGGGGCACACTATGGCTACACCTTC CASSTSLTGAHYGYTF
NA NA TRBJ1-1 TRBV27 TGTGCCAGCAGTTTGGCAATGAACACTGAAGCTTTCTTT CASSLAMNTEAFF
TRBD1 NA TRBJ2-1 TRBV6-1 TGTGCCAGCAGTGTAGACAGGGAACTAGTTCTTCCCAATGAGCAGTTCTTC CASSVDRELVLPNEQFF
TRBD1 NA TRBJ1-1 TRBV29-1 TGCAGCGTTGAAGGAGCGACAGGGATGAACACTGAAGCTTTCTTT CSVEGATGMNTEAFF
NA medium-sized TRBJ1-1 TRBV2 TGTGCCAGCAGTGGCGGGGTTCAGGCTGAAGCTTTCTTT CASSGGVQAEAFF
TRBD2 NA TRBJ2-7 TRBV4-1 TGCGCCAGCAGCCAAGGGCTAGCGGGAGGGCCGTACGAGCAGTACTTC CASSQGLAGGPYEQYF
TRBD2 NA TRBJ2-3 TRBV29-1 TGCAGCGTTGAAGGCGGGGGGCATACGCAGTATTTT CSVEGGGHTQYF
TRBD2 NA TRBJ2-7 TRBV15 TGTGCCACCAGCAGACCCGGGACTACCCACTACGAGCAGTACTTC CATSRPGTTHYEQYF
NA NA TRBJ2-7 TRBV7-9 TGTGCCAGCAGCTGGGGGGGACAGGATCACGAGCAGTACTTC CASSWGGQDHEQYF
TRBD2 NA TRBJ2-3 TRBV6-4 TGTGCCAGCAGTGGCGGGGGGGCCACAGATACGCAGTATTTT CASSGGGATDTQYF
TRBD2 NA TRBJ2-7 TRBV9 TGTGCCAGCAGCGCAGAGGGCGGGGGAGCCTACGAGCAGTACTTC CASSAEGGGAYEQYF
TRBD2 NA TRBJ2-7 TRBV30 TGTGCCTGGAGTCACGGGACTAGCGGGCGCTACGAGCAGTACTTC CAWSHGTSGRYEQYF
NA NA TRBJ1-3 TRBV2 TGTGCCAGCAGTGAACTGACGCCGGGGGGGGGAAACACCATATATTTT CASSELTPGGGNTIYF
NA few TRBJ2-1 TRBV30 TGTGCCTGGAGTGTTTCTCACAGGAATGAGCAGTTCTTC CAWSVSHRNEQFF
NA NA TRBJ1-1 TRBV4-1 TGCGCCAGCAGCCAAGAAGGGGAGGGTGGGTTTGTAACTGAAGCTTTCTTT CASSQEGEGGFVTEAFF
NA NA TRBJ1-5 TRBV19 TGTGCCAGTAGTACCGAGGGTACTTATAGCAATCAGCCCCAGCATTTT CASSTEGTYSNQPQHF
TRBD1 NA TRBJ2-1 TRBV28 TGTGCCAGCACCCGGTCGGGACAGGGGGGCAATGAGCAGTTCTTC CASTRSGQGGNEQFF
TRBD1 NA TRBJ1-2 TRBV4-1 TGCGCCAGCAGCCAAGATCGAACAGGGGCGGAAGGCTACACCTTC CASSQDRTGAEGYTF
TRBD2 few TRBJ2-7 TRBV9 TGTGCCAGCAGCCCTATGGGACTACCCGGGGGAGAGCAGTACTTC CASSPMGLPGGEQYF
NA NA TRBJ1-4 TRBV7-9 TGTGCCAGCAGCTCCTACACAGGGTTGGAAAAACTGTTTTTT CASSSYTGLEKLFF
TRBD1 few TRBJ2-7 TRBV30 TGTGCCTGGAGTCCCGGGACAGGCTACGAGCAGTACTTC CAWSPGTGYEQYF
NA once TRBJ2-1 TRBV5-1 TGCGCCGGATCCAGGGGAGACAATGAGCAGTTCTTC CAGSRGDNEQFF
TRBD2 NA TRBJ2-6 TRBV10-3 TGTGCCATCAGTGCCACTAGCGGGGGGAGGTCTGGGGCCAACGTCCTGACTTTC CAISATSGGRSGANVLTF
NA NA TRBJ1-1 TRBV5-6 TGTGCCAGCAGCTTGCGAGGGATTGGGACTGAAGCTTTCTTT CASSLRGIGTEAFF
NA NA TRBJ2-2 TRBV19 TGTGCCAGTAGTACCGGTATTCTAATGTCCGGGGAGCTGTTTTTT CASSTGILMSGELFF
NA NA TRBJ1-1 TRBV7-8 TGTGCCAGCAGCGGTAATCCCGGGACTGTGAGTACCGAAGCTTTCTTT CASSGNPGTVSTEAFF
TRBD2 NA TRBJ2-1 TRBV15 TGTGCCACCAGCAGAGAGCGGGAGGCTTACAATGAGCAGTTCTTC CATSREREAYNEQFF
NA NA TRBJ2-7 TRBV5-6 TGTGCCAGCAGCTTGGTTCCGGACTGGGAGGCCTACGAGCAGTACTTC CASSLVPDWEAYEQYF
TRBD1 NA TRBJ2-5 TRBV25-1 TGTGCCAGCAGTGAGGCAGGGGGAAAGACCCAGTACTTC CASSEAGGKTQYF
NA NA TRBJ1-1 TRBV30 TGTGCCTGGAGCCCGGTACGTCACACTGAAGCTTTCTTT CAWSPVRHTEAFF
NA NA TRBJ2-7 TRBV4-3 TGCGCCAGCAGCCAAGGGCTCGCAGGTTACGAGCAGTACTTC CASSQGLAGYEQYF
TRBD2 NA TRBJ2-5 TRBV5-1 TGCGCCAGCAGCTTCGGGCTAGCGGCCTTCCAAGAGACCCAGTACTTC CASSFGLAAFQETQYF
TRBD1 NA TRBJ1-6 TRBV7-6 TGTGCCAGCAGCTCAATGACAGGGGGCGGTTCACCCCTCCACTTT CASSSMTGGGSPLHF
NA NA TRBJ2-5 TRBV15 TGTGCCACCAGCAGAGGAGGGTCGGTGACGGAGACCCAGTACTTC CATSRGGSVTETQYF
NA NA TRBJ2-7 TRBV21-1 TGTGCCAGCAGCAAAGCGCTCGCAGGGGGAGAAACTTACGAGCAGTACTTC CASSKALAGGETYEQYF
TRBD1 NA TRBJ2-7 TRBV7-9 TGTGCCAGCAGCTTAAGGGACAGGGGCCACGAGCAGTACTTC CASSLRDRGHEQYF
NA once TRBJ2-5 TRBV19 TGTGCCAGTAGTAGGCGGCTAGCTGGGGAGACCCAGTACTTC CASSRRLAGETQYF
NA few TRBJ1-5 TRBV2 TGTGCCAGCAGTGACATAGCCTCAAATCAGCCCCAGCATTTT CASSDIASNQPQHF
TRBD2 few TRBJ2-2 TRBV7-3 TGTGCCAGCAGCCCACCTAGCGGGGGGGCCCCCGGGGAGCTGTTTTTT CASSPPSGGAPGELFF
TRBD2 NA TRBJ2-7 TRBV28 TGTGCCAGCAGTTTTTATCGGACTAGCGGGAGCTACGAGCAGTACTTC CASSFYRTSGSYEQYF
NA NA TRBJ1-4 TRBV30 TGTGCCTGGAGTGCCTCAGGGGTAATACGAACTAATGAAAAACTGTTTTTT CAWSASGVIRTNEKLFF
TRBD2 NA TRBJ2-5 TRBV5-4 TGTGCCAGCAGCTTGGTAGCGGGGCGGGGAGAGACCCAGTACTTC CASSLVAGRGETQYF